A single sample gave rise to the 32 T cell receptor beta chains below, sequenced in a study of patients and donors after allogeneic stem cell transplantation (dated by TCRdb to about 2020). The method was RT-PCR. Sequencing was performed on a NextSeq 550. TCRdb redid the processing of the public reads, applying fastp at Q25 and MiXCR, and retained in-frame beta chains. One record per CDR3 amino acid sequence lists the most common genes and DNA. The sample table records over 400,000 distinct CDR3 sequences; roughly 17% of these occur just once. The ten largest clones add up to less than 8.5% of the sample. The material sequenced was blood, either unsorted or a sorted T cell fraction (not recorded which). The receptors stem from a human donor who was either an allogeneic HSCT recipient or a stem cell or donor lymphocyte infusion donor (not recorded which). It is not recorded whose cells these are; they may come from a transplant donor.

The gene calls are TRBV11-1 and TRBJ2-7, with TRBD1 as a possible D gene (7 bases). The CDR3 contains 19 residues. The V and J ends lost 0 bases and 4 bases respectively, with 25 bases between them. Germline V CDR1 and CDR2: SGHAT, FQDESV (reference sequence). DNA for the CDR3: TGTGCCAGCAGCTTAGCCGCCGGGACAGCCACAAGGGGGGTATACGAGCAGTACTTC. Residues: CASSLAAGTATRGVYEQYF.

This clonotype was recorded a few times. J is TRBJ2-7 and V is TRBV25-1; 10 bases fit TRBD2. CDR1 and CDR2 (germline): MGHDK, SYGVNS. With V trimmed by 3 bases and J by 4 bases, 3 bases remained unmatched. This CDR3 contains 14 residues. CDR3 DNA: TGTGCCAGCAGTGAGCTAGCGGGAGATTACGAGCAGTACTTC. This sequence encodes CASSELAGDYEQYF.

V and J are TRBV11-2 and TRBJ1-5, with unresolved D. CDR1 and CDR2 from the germline V gene are SGHAT and FQNNGV. The CDR3 has 12 amino acids. Trimming removed 5 bases at V and 1 base at J, with 3 bases between. CDR3 bases: TGTGCCAGCAGCGACAGCAATCAGCCCCAGCATTTT. This encodes CASSDSNQPQHF. Full variable domain (outside the CDR3, taken from reference TRBV11-2 and TRBJ1-5): EAGVAQSPRYKIIEKRQSVAFWCNPISGHATLYWYQQILGQGPKLLIQFQNNGVVDDSQLPKDRFSAERLKGVDSTLKIQPAKLEDSAVYLCASSDSNQPQHFGDGTRLSIL.

This clonotype was found a few times. This rearrangement joins TRBV6-1 to TRBJ1-1; 9 nucleotides align to TRBD1. Per germline, CDR1 MNHNS and CDR2 SASEGT. This CDR3 comprises 16 residues. V trimming: 4 bases; J trimming: 4 bases; junction bases outside the gene matches: 10. DNA for the CDR3: TGTGCCAGCAGTGGACCTAGGACAGGGGTAGGCACTGAAGCTTTCTTT. Encoded protein: CASSGPRTGVGTEAFF.

This clonotype was picked up a small number of times. The rearrangement links TRBV7-9 to TRBJ1-1; 9 nucleotides line up with TRBD1. CDR3 length: 16 amino acids. V shed 5 bases and J 1 base; nucleotides not matched to a gene: 8. The V gene's germline CDR1 is SEHNR and CDR2 FQNEAQ (reference sequence). DNA of the CDR3: TGTGCCAGCAGCCCGGGACAGGGTCCCCGGAACACTGAAGCTTTCTTT. Protein: CASSPGQGPRNTEAFF.

To note about this clonotype: One junction end disagrees with the germline gene, perhaps due to a read error. The rearrangement uses TRBV4-3 and TRBJ2-2; 8 bases fit TRBD2. Germline CDR1 and CDR2: LGHNA and YSLEER. The length of the CDR3 is 14 residues. CDR3 in DNA: TGCGCCGGCAGGACTAGCCCCTGGGGCGGGGAGCTGTTTTTT. This codes for CAGRTSPWGGELFF.

This clonotype has just a few counts. The chain uses TRBV11-2 and TRBJ2-2; maybe TRBD1 (6 bases). The V gene lost 5 bases and the J gene lost 4 bases, with 11 bases spanning the gap. Germline loops: CDR1 SGHAT, CDR2 FQNNGV. This CDR3 contains 14 residues. This CDR3 reads CASSLWTATGELFF. The CDR3 nucleotides are TGTGCCAGCAGCCTCTGGACAGCCACCGGGGAGCTGTTTTTT.

This clonotype occurred a few times. The chain joins TRBV5-1 to TRBJ1-1; D gene ambiguous. The V end lost 1 base, the J end lost 2 bases, and 15 bases lay between the germline ends. Germline CDR1 and CDR2: SGHRS and YFSETQ. CDR3 length: 16 amino acids. The CDR3 sequence: CASSLTGFPLNTEAFF. DNA for the CDR3: TGCGCCAGCAGCTTGACCGGGTTCCCCTTAAACACTGAAGCTTTCTTT.

This clonotype was found a few times. The rearrangement uses TRBV5-1 and TRBJ2-3, with D tentatively TRBD2 (5 bases). The V gene's germline CDR1 is SGHRS and CDR2 YFSETQ. The CDR3 loop spans 15 amino acids. Trimming stripped 4 bases from V and 6 bases from J, with 18 bases between. CDR3 sequence (DNA): TGCGCCAGCAGCCCCCGGGTTGATCTAGCCGATACGCAGTATTTT. This translates into CASSPRVDLADTQYF.

The chain links TRBV12-3 or TRBV12-4 to TRBJ1-1, with D possibly TRBD1 on 5 matching bases. The CDR3 is made up of 14 amino acids. V lost 3 bases to trimming and J lost 2 bases, with 10 bases between them. The CDR3 loop is CASSFRGYNTEAFF. The CDR3 DNA is TGTGCCAGCAGTTTCCGGGGGTATAACACTGAAGCTTTCTTT.

This clonotype turned up a few times. The rearrangement joins TRBV10-3 to TRBJ1-2; D unresolved. Germline V lookup: CDR1 ENHRY, CDR2 SYGVKD. Trimming stripped 3 bases from V and 4 bases from J, with 15 bases between. The CDR3 covers 15 residues. The CDR3: CAISDVDQTLYGYTF. The CDR3 DNA sequence: TGTGCCATCAGTGATGTGGACCAAACTCTCTATGGCTACACCTTC.

Written as DNA, the CDR3 is TGTGCCAGCAGTGACACAGGGGTGGTCAAAAACATTCAGTACTTC. Translated: CASSDTGVVKNIQYF. This chain joins TRBV12-3 or TRBV12-4 and TRBJ2-4; 7 bases fit TRBD1. This CDR3 region has 15 residues. Trimming took 5 bases from V and 3 from J; bases not matched to a gene: 7.

This clonotype has more than one count but fewer than ten. The rearrangement links TRBV7-9 to TRBJ2-6; D possibly corresponds to TRBD1 (5 bases). The CDR3 is 16 residues long. Germline V gene lookup returns CDR1 SEHNR and CDR2 FQNEAQ (reference sequence). Trimming removed 5 bases from V and 4 bases from J, with 15 bases in between. The DNA for the CDR3 is TGTGCCAGCAGCCCTCAGGGCGGCGCCGGGGCCAACGTCCTGACTTTC. Protein: CASSPQGGAGANVLTF. Using reference TRBV7-9 and TRBJ2-6 for the parts outside the CDR3, the full variable domain is DTGVSQNPRHKITKRGQNVTFRCDPISEHNRLYWYRQTLGQGPEFLTYFQNEAQLEKSRLLSDRFSAERPKGSFSTLEIQRTEQGDSAMYLCASSPQGGAGANVLTFGAGSRLTVL.

The sample holds a few counts of this clonotype. The rearrangement links TRBV2 to TRBJ2-1; no definite D call. CDR3 length equals 14 residues. V lost 3 bases and J 5 bases, leaving 11 bases between the germline ends. The germline CDR1 and CDR2 sequences are SNHLY and FYNNEI. CDR3 bases: TGTGCCAGCAGTGATTTCCGTTCTGACAATGAGCAGTTCTTC. This codes for CASSDFRSDNEQFF.

This clonotype was seen a handful of times. The V and J genes are TRBV28 and TRBJ1-5; the D gene is possibly TRBD1 (5 bases). Germline V gene lookup returns CDR1 MDHEN and CDR2 SYDVKM. Trimming removed 5 bases at V and 0 bases at J, with 23 bases between. CDR3 length equals 19 residues. The CDR3 bases are TGTGCCAGCAGTCCTATCCCTATTCGACAGCTTTATAGCAATCAGCCCCAGCATTTT. It is translated as CASSPIPIRQLYSNQPQHF.

CDR3 bases: TGTGCCAGCAGCACACCAAGGGGGACGGGAAACACCATATATTTT. It encodes CASSTPRGTGNTIYF. This chain joins TRBV7-2 and TRBJ1-3; a weak D match, TRBD1 (6 bases). This CDR3 spans 15 amino acids. Germline V lookup: CDR1 SGHTA, CDR2 FQGNSA. V dropped 5 bases and J dropped 4 bases, with 15 bases sitting between them.

The rearrangement links TRBV4-1 to TRBJ2-1; no clear D gene. The CDR3 totals 14 residues. Germline lookup yields CDR1 MGHRA and CDR2 YSYEKL. V was shortened by 0 bases and J by 8 bases, with 11 bases between the two germline ends. The CDR3 sequence: CASSQDKNRDEQFF. CDR3 DNA sequence: TGCGCCAGCAGCCAAGATAAGAACAGAGATGAGCAGTTCTTC.

The chain recombines TRBV3-1 with TRBJ2-2; 9 bases are shared with TRBD1. The CDR3 is 15 residues long. V gave up 4 bases and J gave up 7 bases; unmatched junction bases: 7. The germline CDR1 and CDR2 sequences are LGHDT and YNNKEL (reference sequence). The CDR3 DNA reads as TGTGCCAGCAGCCTCCGCACAGGGGGCCACGGGGAGCTGTTTTTT. As protein: CASSLRTGGHGELFF.

This clonotype showed up many times. V usage is TRBV12-3 or TRBV12-4 and J usage is TRBJ1-1; the match to TRBD1 covers 7 bases. Losses at the gene ends were 7 bases for V and 7 bases for J; bases not matched to a gene: 9. CDR3 length equals 13 residues. CDR3 loop: CASTIGQVLEAFF. The CDR3 DNA reads TGTGCCAGCACCATCGGACAGGTTCTTGAAGCTTTCTTT.

This clonotype came up a few times. This chain joins TRBV7-3 and TRBJ1-1; D is unresolved. V was trimmed by 5 bases and J by 5 bases, leaving 21 bases between them. Looked up from germline, CDR1 is SGHTA and CDR2 is FQGTGA. CDR3 length: 16 amino acids. CDR3 amino acids: CASSPTPAAPRTEAFF. DNA for the CDR3: TGTGCCAGCAGCCCCACCCCCGCGGCTCCTCGGACTGAAGCTTTCTTT.

This chain joins TRBV6-1 and TRBJ2-5, with D perhaps being TRBD1 or TRBD2 (5 bases each). The CDR3 runs 14 residues. Germline lookup yields CDR1 MNHNS and CDR2 SASEGT. Trimming removed 5 bases at V and 3 bases at J, with 13 bases between. Written as DNA, the CDR3 is TGTGCCAGCAGTCTCAACCGGGACGAAGAGACCCAGTACTTC. Translated: CASSLNRDEETQYF.

This chain connects TRBV11-3 to TRBJ2-5; TRBD2 matches 7 bases. The CDR3 length is 16 residues. Germline assignment: CDR1 SGHNT and CDR2 YENEEA. J lost 2 bases, V lost 2 bases, and 8 bases had no gene match. The CDR3 protein is CASSLITGTNQETQYF. CDR3 coding DNA: TGTGCCAGCAGCTTAATTACCGGGACTAATCAAGAGACCCAGTACTTC. Combining the CDR3 with reference TRBV11-3 and TRBJ2-5 gives the whole variable domain EAGVVQSPRYKIIEKKQPVAFWCNPISGHNTLYWYLQNLGQGPELLIRYENEEAVDDSQLPKDRFSAERLKGVDSTLKIQPAELGDSAVYLCASSLITGTNQETQYFGPGTRLLVL.

This clonotype was seen a handful of times. The chain combines TRBV4-1 with TRBJ2-7, with D unclear. Trimming took 1 base from V and 3 from J, leaving 10 bases between them. Germline V gene sequence: CDR1 MGHRA, CDR2 YSYEKL. This CDR3 region has 14 residues. CDR3 bases: TGCGCCAGCAGCCAAGCTCATAGTATCTACGAGCAGTACTTC. Translation: CASSQAHSIYEQYF.

This clonotype was counted only a few times. V gene TRBV6-2 or TRBV6-3 combines with J gene TRBJ1-3; unclear D gene. The germline gives CDR1 MNHEY, CDR2 SVGEGT. CDR3 size: 13 residues. V dropped 8 bases and J dropped 0 bases, with 8 bases sitting between them. The CDR3 sequence is CASGVDSGNTIYF. The CDR3 nucleotides are TGTGCCAGCGGGGTCGACTCTGGAAACACCATATATTTT.

This chain links TRBV7-3 with TRBJ2-1, with 10 bases aligning to TRBD2. With 4 bases clipped from V and 9 bases from J, the junction kept 12 bases outside the gene matches. This CDR3 region has 16 residues. The V gene's germline CDR1 is SGHTA and CDR2 FQGTGA. The CDR3 DNA follows: TGTGCCAGCAGCTATAATCTAGCGGGAGCGAAGGGTGAGCAGTTCTTC. Amino acid sequence: CASSYNLAGAKGEQFF. Using reference TRBV7-3 and TRBJ2-1 for the parts outside the CDR3, the full variable domain is GAGVSQTPSNKVTEKGKYVELRCDPISGHTALYWYRQSLGQGPEFLIYFQGTGAADDSGLPNDRFFAVRPEGSVSTLKIQRTERGDSAVYLCASSYNLAGAKGEQFFGPGTRLTVL.

This clonotype has a handful of counts. This chain joins TRBV6-5 and TRBJ1-1; D not certain. The CDR3 spans 16 residues. The germline V gene has CDR1 MNHEY and CDR2 SVGAGI. Trimming took off 4 bases at V and 4 bases at J, with 19 bases between the two ends. The CDR3 DNA follows: TGTGCCAGCAGTTCACCGGGCCGAGGACGGGGCACTGAAGCTTTCTTT. Amino acids: CASSSPGRGRGTEAFF.

This clonotype occurred many times. This sequence joins TRBV28 and TRBJ2-7, with TRBD2 identical over 8 bases. Germline-derived CDR1 and CDR2 are MDHEN and SYDVKM. J gave up 3 bases and V 5 bases, and 12 bases lay outside the gene matches. The CDR3 is 16 residues long. The CDR3 nucleotides are TGTGCCAGCAGTCCTATCGGGACTAGTCGTTTCTACGAGCAGTACTTC. Protein: CASSPIGTSRFYEQYF.

The chain recombines TRBV20-1 with TRBJ2-5; D remains ambiguous. Germline-derived CDR1 and CDR2 are DFQATT and SNEGSKA (reference sequence). V was shortened by 5 bases and J by 5 bases, with 12 bases between the two germline ends. The CDR3 length is 12 residues. The CDR3 protein is CSARFGKETQYF. The CDR3 DNA sequence: TGCAGTGCTCGATTTGGCAAGGAGACCCAGTACTTC.

This chain uses TRBV6-5 with TRBJ1-1, with D uncertain. Trimming removed 0 bases from V and 0 bases from J, with 8 bases in between. Germline V gene lookup returns CDR1 MNHEY and CDR2 SVGAGI. This CDR3 has 15 residues. The CDR3 here is CASSYSVIMNTEAFF. In DNA form, the CDR3 reads TGTGCCAGCAGTTACTCCGTAATCATGAACACTGAAGCTTTCTTT.

This clonotype was detected once. The J gene is TRBJ2-1, the V gene TRBV7-3; D possibly corresponds to TRBD2 (6 bases). The CDR3 totals 16 residues. Germline V CDR1 and CDR2: SGHTA, FQGTGA. Trimming stripped 1 base from V and 6 bases from J, with 16 bases between. The chain's CDR3 is CASSLMAGGRGNEQFF. CDR3 bases: TGTGCCAGCAGCTTAATGGCCGGGGGACGAGGCAATGAGCAGTTCTTC.

The rearrangement uses TRBV7-8 and TRBJ1-3, with D maybe TRBD1 (5 bases). The V and J ends lost 2 bases and 2 bases respectively, with 13 bases between them. This CDR3 has 16 amino acids. Germline V gives CDR1 SGHVS, CDR2 FQNEAQ. The CDR3 DNA reads as TGTGCCAGCAGCTTATCGGGGGGGACTGCTGGAAACACCATATATTTT. It is translated as CASSLSGGTAGNTIYF.

This clonotype came up many times. The gene calls are TRBV12-3 or TRBV12-4 and TRBJ1-2, with no clear D. The CDR3 is 15 amino acids. Trimming removed 1 base at V and 2 bases at J, with 11 bases between. The CDR3 is CASSLERKINYGYTF. CDR3 nucleotide sequence: TGTGCCAGCAGTTTAGAGAGGAAAATCAACTATGGCTACACCTTC.